This entry lists 21 T cell receptor beta chains sequenced from one sample in a study of blood T cells in healthy people across ages (dated by TCRdb to between 2015 and 2017). Libraries were built with 5' RACE. Instrument on record: Illumina HiSeq 2500. A second about 7 to 11 cycle PCR used a sample-barcoded 5' primer and a J-beta primer mix. TCRdb applied fastp at Q25 and MiXCR to the public reads, then kept only in-frame beta chains. Rows merge per CDR3 protein into single entries with the most common DNA and genes. Recorded for this sample are around 620,000 distinct CDR3 sequences; 27% of them occurred a single time. 18% of the sample rests with the top ten. Sequenced input: blood. These TCRs come from a woman aged 70-85 years in good health.

This chain links TRBV10-3 with TRBJ2-5; D call uncertain. The CDR3 sequence is 12 residues long. The germline V gene encodes CDR1 ENHRY and CDR2 SYGVKD. The V end lost 5 bases, the J end lost 1 base, and 5 bases lay between the germline ends. CDR3 sequence reads: CAISNVQETQYF. As DNA, the CDR3 is TGTGCCATCAGTAACGTCCAAGAGACCCAGTACTTC.

J is TRBJ2-4 and V is TRBV9; 8 bases fit TRBD2. The germline gives CDR1 SGDLS, CDR2 YYNGEE. With V trimmed by 3 bases and J by 5 bases, 7 bases remained unmatched. This CDR3 spans 15 amino acids. The CDR3 nucleotides are TGTGCCAGCAGCGCTGACGGCGGGGGGCAAAACATTCAGTACTTC. Translated, it gives CASSADGGGQNIQYF.

This chain joins TRBV5-1 and TRBJ1-1; 7 bases match TRBD1. Per the germline V gene, CDR1 is SGHRS and CDR2 is YFSETQ. This CDR3 region has 15 residues. J gave up 2 bases and V 6 bases, and 10 bases lay outside the gene matches. This CDR3 is CASKQGSRGNTEAFF. The CDR3, as DNA: TGCGCCAGCAAACAGGGGTCGAGAGGAAACACTGAAGCTTTCTTT.

The V gene is TRBV5-6, the J gene TRBJ1-1, with unresolved D. CDR3 size: 14 residues. V was trimmed by 4 bases and J by 4 bases, leaving 14 bases between them. Germline loops: CDR1 SGHDT, CDR2 YYEEEE. The CDR3 protein is CASSTLTGRTEAFF. CDR3 sequence (DNA): TGTGCCAGCAGCACCCTCACGGGTCGCACTGAAGCTTTCTTT.

The rearrangement uses TRBV7-9 and TRBJ2-5; the match to TRBD1 covers 8 bases. V lost 0 bases, J lost 1 base, and 4 bases stayed unmatched. The germline CDR1 and CDR2 sequences are SEHNR and FQNEAQ (reference sequence). There are 16 residues in the CDR3. CDR3 loop: CASSLAQGATQETQYF. In DNA, the CDR3 is TGTGCCAGCAGCTTAGCGCAGGGGGCAACCCAAGAGACCCAGTACTTC.

This clonotype was detected only a few times. The chain combines TRBV30 with TRBJ2-1; 9 bases are a match to TRBD2. CDR1 and CDR2 (germline): GTSNPN, SVGIG (reference sequence). The length of the CDR3 is 14 residues. Trimming cost V 0 bases and J 9 bases; bases outside gene matches: 6. CDR3 in DNA: TGTGCCTGGAGTGTTGGCGGGGGGGCAGGTGAGCAGTTCTTC. The encoded protein is CAWSVGGGAGEQFF.

The V and J genes are TRBV18 and TRBJ1-2; D may be TRBD1 (5 bases). V was pared by 3 bases and J by 7 bases, with 15 bases between. In germline, CDR1 is KGHSH, CDR2 LQKENI. CDR3 length: 14 residues. The CDR3 DNA reads TGTGCCAGCTCACCCCTACAGGACATTCCTGGCTACACCTTC. Its translation: CASSPLQDIPGYTF.

V gene TRBV29-1 combines with J gene TRBJ2-5; tentatively, D is TRBD1 (6 bases). TRBJ2-7 explains the end of the DNA better; the J call may be wrong. The CDR3 extends over 14 amino acids. Germline CDR1 reads SQVTM; CDR2 reads ANQGSEA. The CDR3 spells CSVEDTGFSYEQYF. The CDR3, as DNA: TGCAGCGTTGAAGACACAGGGTTCTCCTACGAGCAGTACTTC.

The rearrangement uses TRBV14 and TRBJ2-1; 10 bases map to TRBD2. This CDR3 has 17 residues. Germline V gene lookup returns CDR1 SGHDN and CDR2 FVKESK. Unmatched junction bases numbered 9, after V lost 3 bases and J lost 4 bases. This chain's CDR3 is CASSQRSSGGAYNEQFF. The CDR3 nucleotides are TGTGCCAGCAGCCAGCGGTCCAGCGGGGGGGCATACAATGAGCAGTTCTTC.

J is TRBJ2-7 and V is TRBV27; D perhaps matches TRBD1 (5 bases). The CDR3 totals 13 residues. Germline V gives CDR1 MNHEY, CDR2 SMNVEV (reference sequence). V dropped 4 bases and J dropped 5 bases, with 12 bases sitting between them. The CDR3 region is CASSSIRVHEQYF. Here the CDR3 DNA reads TGTGCCAGCAGTTCAATCAGGGTCCACGAGCAGTACTTC.

The chain carries TRBV6-1 and TRBJ1-2; maybe TRBD1 (6 bases). The length of the CDR3 is 12 residues. CDR1 is MNHNS, CDR2 SASEGT, per germline. Trimming cost V 6 bases and J 8 bases, with 13 bases left between them. The DNA for the CDR3 is TGTGCCAGCAGGGAGTCAGGGGAAGGCTACACCTTC. Amino acid sequence: CASRESGEGYTF.

The genes are TRBV6-6 and TRBJ1-2; 7 nucleotides align to TRBD1. The length of the CDR3 is 15 residues. The J segment lost 8 bases and the V segment lost 5 bases, leaving 14 bases of the junction unmatched. CDR1 is MNHNY and CDR2 is SVGAGI in the germline V gene (reference sequence). CDR3 sequence: CASSPLGQTRAGYTF. CDR3 coding DNA: TGTGCCAGCAGTCCCCTGGGACAGACACGGGCCGGCTACACCTTC.

The J gene is TRBJ2-1, the V gene TRBV20-1; 13 positions match TRBD2. After removal of 4 bases from V and 0 bases from J, the junction contained 6 bases not matched to a gene. This CDR3 is built from 17 residues. Germline CDR1 reads DFQATT; CDR2 reads SNEGSKA (reference sequence). CDR3 region: CSATGLAGISSYNEQFF. The CDR3, as DNA: TGCAGTGCTACGGGACTAGCGGGAATCAGCTCCTACAATGAGCAGTTCTTC.

This clonotype was found once. The rearrangement uses TRBV7-8 and TRBJ2-7; D call uncertain. V was pared by 3 bases and J by 1 base, with 13 bases between. CDR1 SGHVS and CDR2 FQNEAQ come from the germline V gene. CDR3 length equals 15 residues. This chain's CDR3 is CASSFGQGPSYEQYF. In DNA form, the CDR3 reads TGTGCCAGCAGCTTCGGGCAAGGGCCTTCCTACGAGCAGTACTTC.

This clonotype appeared a few times. In DNA form, the CDR3 reads TGTGCCTGGAGTGTTGGGTATGAAAAACTGTTTTTT. It specifies CAWSVGYEKLFF. The chain has TRBV30 and TRBJ1-4; D gene ambiguous. Germline-derived CDR1 and CDR2 are GTSNPN and SVGIG (reference sequence). This CDR3 contains 12 residues. Trimming took 0 bases from V and 6 from J, leaving 5 bases between them.

Of note for this clonotype: The junction departs from germline at one end; a sequencing error may be responsible. The chain joins TRBV7-2 to TRBJ1-2; D is undetermined. Germline-derived CDR1 and CDR2 are SGHTA and FQGNSA. This CDR3 is 11 amino acids long. Here the CDR3 DNA reads TGTGCCAGCAGCCAACGGACCCTACTCCTCTTC. This translates into CASSQRTLLLF.

In the case of this clonotype: At one of its ends the junction is not consistent with the germline gene, which may arise from a read error. CDR3 amino acids: CSASDRSSGNTIYF. For the CDR3, the DNA is TGCAGTGCTAGTGACCGTAGCTCTGGTAACACCATATATTTT. The chain employs TRBV20-1 and TRBJ1-3; D is uncertain. Germline V lookup: CDR1 DFQATT, CDR2 SNEGSKA (reference sequence). This CDR3 is 14 amino acids long.

The V and J genes are TRBV20-1 and TRBJ1-2; 7 bases align to TRBD1. Germline-derived CDR1 and CDR2 are DFQATT and SNEGSKA (reference sequence). Trimming cost V 3 bases and J 8 bases; bases outside gene matches: 3. CDR3 length equals 11 residues. The CDR3 here is CSASLRGGYTF. The CDR3 coding sequence is TGCAGTGCTAGCCTCAGGGGGGGCTACACCTTC.

The CDR3 nucleotides are TGTGCCAGCAGTCTAACCCGGGACAGGGGAGGCGAGCAGTTCTTC. Translation gives CASSLTRDRGGEQFF. The V gene is TRBV27, the J gene TRBJ2-1; 10 bases map to TRBD1. The CDR3 is made up of 15 amino acids. CDR1 is MNHEY, CDR2 SMNVEV, per germline (reference sequence). The ends lost 5 bases at V and 10 bases at J; junction bases unmatched: 11.

This clonotype has just a few counts. This chain connects TRBV12-3 or TRBV12-4 to TRBJ1-5; TRBD1 is a possible D gene (5 bases). The CDR3 has 14 residues. Trimming removed 3 bases from V and 6 bases from J, with 12 bases in between. CDR3 region: CASSFGQGSQPQHF. The CDR3 DNA reads as TGTGCCAGCAGTTTCGGGCAGGGCAGTCAGCCCCAGCATTTT.

This clonotype was detected a few times. The V and J genes are TRBV7-2 and TRBJ1-5, with D hard to call. The V and J ends lost 2 bases and 9 bases respectively, with 17 bases between them. The CDR3 is made up of 15 amino acids. Germline CDR1 is SGHTA and CDR2 is FQGNSA. This CDR3 is CASSLSRDLGGPQHF. CDR3 nucleotides: TGTGCCAGCAGCTTAAGCCGGGATCTGGGAGGGCCCCAGCATTTT. Using reference TRBV7-2 and TRBJ1-5 for the parts outside the CDR3, the full variable domain is GAGVSQSPSNKVTEKGKDVELRCDPISGHTALYWYRQSLGQGLEFLIYFQGNSAPDKSGLPSDRFSAERTGGSVSTLTIQRTQQEDSAVYLCASSLSRDLGGPQHFGDGTRLSIL.